This TCR beta chain is from a study of vaccination and CD4 T cells after COVID-19. A remark on this clonotype: Its antigen remains unknown.

Scientists ran DNA taken from cultured CD4+ T cells through the Oncomine TCR Beta short-read assay for sequencing. TCRdb reprocessed the PCR reads via MiXCR and lists one record per CDR3 protein. The repertoire holds 15,000 or so distinct CDR3 sequences, with around half as singletons. The CDR3 has 11 amino acids. From germline, CDR1 is SNHLY and CDR2 FYNNEI. Trimming took off 8 bases at V and 2 bases at J, with 4 bases between the two ends. Treatment given: roughly 11-day PBMC culture with coronavirus spike peptide pools or control peptides (ViraFEST assay). Before TCRs were sequenced, ViraFEST expanded antigen-specific T cells with peptide pools.

The specimen sequenced was CD4+ T cells from blood, cultured in vitro. The chain employs TRBV2 and TRBJ2-4; no definite D call. The receptor was isolated from a human donor who had recovered from COVID-19. The CDR3 region has the DNA TGTGCCAGCGAGACCAAAAACATTCAGTACTTC. Amino acid sequence: CASETKNIQYF.